The rows below give T cell receptor beta chains drawn from one sample of a study of T cell responses to AZD1222 COVID-19 vaccine. Profiling relied on immunoSEQ multiplex PCR, and the TCRdb table lists in-frame clones only, not all of them. Altogether roughly 200,000 clones are present, roughly 91% being singletons, with the ten largest covering about 1%. The sequencing here drew on peripheral blood, taken 28 days after the second dose of the MenACWY control vaccine. These TCRs come from an adult who received the MenACWY meningococcal vaccine as a control. Both conserved end residues are part of each CDR3. Each record gives: J gene, clone size, V gene, D gene, CDR3 DNA, CDR3 protein. D genes are given only for firm matches. The size of a clone is reported for some rows only, either as once, few or many, or as a class for expanded clones.

>TRBJ1-5|-|TRBV9|-
TGTGCCAGCAGCGTAGCCGAGGGTAGGCTCCAGCATTTT
CASSVAEGRLQHF
>TRBJ1-6|-|TRBV6-5|-
TGTGCCAGCAGTTATGGGCGAGGAAATTCACCCCTCCACTTT
CASSYGRGNSPLHF
>TRBJ1-1|-|TRBV6-6|-
TGTGCCAGCAGTCCACTTAGTGGTAGGGGGAAGAACACTGAAGCTTTCTTT
CASSPLSGRGKNTEAFF
>TRBJ2-1|-|TRBV5-1|TRBD1
TGCGCCAGCAGTTCAGGGGGAAAGGAGAATGAGCAGTTCTTC
CASSSGGKENEQFF
>TRBJ1-6|-|TRBV6-6|TRBD1
TGTGCCAGCAAAACAGGGGGCGGATTAAATTCACCCCTCCACTTT
CASKTGGGLNSPLHF
>TRBJ1-4|-|TRBV15|TRBD1
TGTGCCACCAGCAGGGACAGGGGGCTAGCGAGCGAAAAACTGTTTTTT
CATSRDRGLASEKLFF
>TRBJ2-3|-|TRBV10-1|TRBD2
TGCGCCAGCAGTGGTAGCGGGGGGTTGGATGATACGCAGTATTTT
CASSGSGGLDDTQYF
>TRBJ1-2|once|TRBV30|-
TGTGCCTGGAGCCCAGACGGACTCAACTATGGCTACACCTTC
CAWSPDGLNYGYTF
>TRBJ2-2|-|TRBV4-3|-
TGCGCCAGCAGCCAAGATCAGCCCTACAGAGGGGAGCTGTTTTTT
CASSQDQPYRGELFF
>TRBJ2-3|-|TRBV21-1|-
TGTGCCAGAAAATACTCCCAGAGCACAGATACGCAGTATTTT
CARKYSQSTDTQYF
>TRBJ2-2|-|TRBV9|TRBD1
TGTGCCAGCAGCGTAGAGTACGGGACAGGGGTCTTTGGGGAGCTGTTTTTT
CASSVEYGTGVFGELFF
>TRBJ1-4|-|TRBV7-3|-
TGTGCCAGCAGCTTAAACGCCTATGGGAAGAATGAAAAACTGTTTTTT
CASSLNAYGKNEKLFF
>TRBJ2-5|-|TRBV6-2/TRBV6-3|TRBD1
TGTGCCAGCAGTTCGATCGGGACAGCCCAAGAGACCCAGTACTTC
CASSSIGTAQETQYF
>TRBJ2-3|once|TRBV10-3|TRBD2
TGTGCCATCAGCAGTAGCGGGGGGGCCCCAGATACGCAGTATTTT
CAISSSGGAPDTQYF
>TRBJ2-2|-|TRBV19|-
TGTGCCAGTAGTATAGGGTGGCGCAGATCGAACACCGGGGAGCTGTTTTTT
CASSIGWRRSNTGELFF